This T cell receptor (beta chain) was retrieved from a study of CD8+ T cells in alopecia areata. At the level of the study: For the treated group, dosing was oral tofacitinib at 5 to 10 mg twice daily. Study-wide points: TCRs were shared less clearly across patients than in mice, possibly for HLA-related reasons. Scalp samples also yield sequences of resident alphabeta T cells from normal skin. Across lesional scalp, and particularly alopecia totalis/universalis, clonality surpassed that of normal scalp.

Once RNA had been extracted, it was reverse transcribed into cDNA to act as the sequencing template. This table comes from immunoSEQ multiplex PCR, and its TCRdb copy is limited to in-frame clones, with some not included. This table has 110,000 or so clones, roughly 50% appearing once. Treatment given: oral pan-JAK inhibitor, 5-10 mg twice daily. Details on this clone: Its antigen is as yet unknown.

V lost 0 bases and J 5 bases, leaving 11 bases between the germline ends. Looked up from germline, CDR1 is MNHEY and CDR2 is SVGAGI. This CDR3 has 14 residues. V gene TRBV6-5 combines with J gene TRBJ2-7, with D possibly matching TRBD1 (5 bases). Material: CD4+ T cells sorted from blood, obtained at week 24, from a patient treated with tofacitinib. This TCR was sampled from a human donor with alopecia areata. Here the CDR3 reads CASSYSGRADEQYF. CDR3 coding DNA: TGTGCCAGCAGTTACTCGGGCAGGGCCGACGAGCAGTACTTC.